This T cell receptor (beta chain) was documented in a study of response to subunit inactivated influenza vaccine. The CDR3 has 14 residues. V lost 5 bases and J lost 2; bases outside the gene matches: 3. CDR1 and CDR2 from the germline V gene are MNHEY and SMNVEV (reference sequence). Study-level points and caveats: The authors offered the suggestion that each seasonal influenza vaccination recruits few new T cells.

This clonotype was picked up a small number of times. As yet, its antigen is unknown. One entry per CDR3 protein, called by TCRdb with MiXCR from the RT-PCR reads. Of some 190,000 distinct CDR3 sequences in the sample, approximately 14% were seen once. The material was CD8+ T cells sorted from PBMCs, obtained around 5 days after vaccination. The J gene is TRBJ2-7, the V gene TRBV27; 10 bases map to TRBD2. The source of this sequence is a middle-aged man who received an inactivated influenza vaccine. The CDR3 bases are TGTGCCAGCAGTGCTAGCGGGGGCACCTACGAGCAGTACTTC. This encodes CASSASGGTYEQYF.